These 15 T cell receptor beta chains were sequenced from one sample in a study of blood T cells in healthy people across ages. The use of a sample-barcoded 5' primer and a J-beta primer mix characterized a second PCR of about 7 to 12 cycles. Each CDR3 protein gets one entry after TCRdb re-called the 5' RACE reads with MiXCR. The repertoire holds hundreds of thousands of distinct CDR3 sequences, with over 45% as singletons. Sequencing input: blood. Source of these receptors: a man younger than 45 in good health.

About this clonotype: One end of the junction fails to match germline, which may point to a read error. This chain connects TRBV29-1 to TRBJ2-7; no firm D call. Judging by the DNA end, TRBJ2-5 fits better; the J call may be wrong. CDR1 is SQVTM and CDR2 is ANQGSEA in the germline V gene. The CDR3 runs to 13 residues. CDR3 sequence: CGVEDKSRETQYF. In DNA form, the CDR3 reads TGCGGCGTTGAAGATAAAAGTAGAGAGACCCAGTACTTC.

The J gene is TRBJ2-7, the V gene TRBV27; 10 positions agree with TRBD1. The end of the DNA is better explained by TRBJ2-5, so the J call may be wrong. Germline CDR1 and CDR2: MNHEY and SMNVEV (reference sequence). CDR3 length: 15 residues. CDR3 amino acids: CASGKRDRGGETQYF. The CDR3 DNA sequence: TGTGCCAGTGGAAAACGGGACAGGGGTGGGGAGACCCAGTACTTC.

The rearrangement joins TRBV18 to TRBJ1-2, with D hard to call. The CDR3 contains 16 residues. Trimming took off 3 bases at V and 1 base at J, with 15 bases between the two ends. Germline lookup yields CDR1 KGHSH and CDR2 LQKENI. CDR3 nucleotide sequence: TGTGCCAGCTCACCGATCCCGGGCCGAGTTAACTATGGCTACACCTTC. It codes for CASSPIPGRVNYGYTF.

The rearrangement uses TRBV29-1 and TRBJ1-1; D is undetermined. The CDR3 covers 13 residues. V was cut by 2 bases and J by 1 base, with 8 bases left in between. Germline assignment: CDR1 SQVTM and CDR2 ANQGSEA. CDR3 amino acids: CSVEKGSNTEAFF. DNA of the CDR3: TGCAGCGTTGAAAAAGGTTCGAACACTGAAGCTTTCTTT.

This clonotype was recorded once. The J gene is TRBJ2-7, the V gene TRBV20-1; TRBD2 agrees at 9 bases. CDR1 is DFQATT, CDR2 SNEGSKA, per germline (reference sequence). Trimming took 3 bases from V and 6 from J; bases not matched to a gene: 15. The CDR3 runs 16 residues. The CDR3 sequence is CSASSGIAGDPIEQYF. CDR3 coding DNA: TGCAGTGCTAGTTCGGGAATAGCGGGAGACCCTATCGAGCAGTACTTC.

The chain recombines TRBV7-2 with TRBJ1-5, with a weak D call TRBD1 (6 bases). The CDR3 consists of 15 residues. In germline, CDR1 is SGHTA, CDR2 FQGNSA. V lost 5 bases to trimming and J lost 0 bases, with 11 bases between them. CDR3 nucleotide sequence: TGTGCCAGCAGCGCGTACAGGGATAGCAATCAGCCCCAGCATTTT. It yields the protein CASSAYRDSNQPQHF.

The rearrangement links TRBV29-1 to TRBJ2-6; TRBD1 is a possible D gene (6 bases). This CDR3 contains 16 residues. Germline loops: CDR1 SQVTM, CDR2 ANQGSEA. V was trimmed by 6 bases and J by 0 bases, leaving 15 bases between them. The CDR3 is CSVNGQPSSGANVLTF. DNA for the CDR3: TGCAGCGTGAATGGACAGCCTTCCTCTGGGGCCAACGTCCTGACTTTC.

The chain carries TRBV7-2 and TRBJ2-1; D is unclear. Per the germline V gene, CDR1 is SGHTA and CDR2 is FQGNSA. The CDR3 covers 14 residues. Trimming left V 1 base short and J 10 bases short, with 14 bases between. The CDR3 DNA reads TGTGCCAGCAGCTTAGACGGACCGCACTACGAGCAGTTCTTC. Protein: CASSLDGPHYEQFF.

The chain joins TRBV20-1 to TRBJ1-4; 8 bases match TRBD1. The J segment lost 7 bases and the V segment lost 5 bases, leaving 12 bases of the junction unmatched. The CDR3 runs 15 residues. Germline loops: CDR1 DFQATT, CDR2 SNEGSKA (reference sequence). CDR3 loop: CSARLDRGEFEKLFF. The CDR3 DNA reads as TGCAGTGCTCGCCTTGACAGGGGAGAATTTGAAAAACTGTTTTTT.

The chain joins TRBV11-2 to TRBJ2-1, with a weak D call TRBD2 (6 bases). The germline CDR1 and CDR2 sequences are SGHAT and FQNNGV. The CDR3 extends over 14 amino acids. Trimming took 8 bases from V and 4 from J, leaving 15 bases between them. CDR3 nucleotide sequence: TGTGCCAGCGGTCTGGCGGGACGGTACAATGAGCAGTTCTTC. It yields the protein CASGLAGRYNEQFF. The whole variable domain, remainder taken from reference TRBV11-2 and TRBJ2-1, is EAGVAQSPRYKIIEKRQSVAFWCNPISGHATLYWYQQILGQGPKLLIQFQNNGVVDDSQLPKDRFSAERLKGVDSTLKIQPAKLEDSAVYLCASGLAGRYNEQFFGPGTRLTVL.

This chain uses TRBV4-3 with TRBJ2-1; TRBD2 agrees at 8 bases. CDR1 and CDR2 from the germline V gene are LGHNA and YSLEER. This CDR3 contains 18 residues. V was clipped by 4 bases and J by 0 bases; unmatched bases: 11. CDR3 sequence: CASSPEYFSGNSYNEQFF. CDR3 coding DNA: TGCGCCAGCAGCCCCGAGTATTTTAGCGGGAACTCCTACAATGAGCAGTTCTTC.

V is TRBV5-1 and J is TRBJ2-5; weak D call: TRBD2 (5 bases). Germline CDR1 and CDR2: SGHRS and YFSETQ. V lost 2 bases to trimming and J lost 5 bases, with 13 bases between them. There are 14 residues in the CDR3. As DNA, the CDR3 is TGCGCCAGCAGCTTCCAGTACTGGAGGGAGACCCAGTACTTC. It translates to CASSFQYWRETQYF.

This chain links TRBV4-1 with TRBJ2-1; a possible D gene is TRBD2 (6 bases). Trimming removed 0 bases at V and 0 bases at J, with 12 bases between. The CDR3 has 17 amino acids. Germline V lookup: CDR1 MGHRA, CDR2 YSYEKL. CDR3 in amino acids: CASSQDWEAGSYNEQFF. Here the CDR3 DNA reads TGCGCCAGCAGCCAAGATTGGGAAGCGGGCTCCTACAATGAGCAGTTCTTC.

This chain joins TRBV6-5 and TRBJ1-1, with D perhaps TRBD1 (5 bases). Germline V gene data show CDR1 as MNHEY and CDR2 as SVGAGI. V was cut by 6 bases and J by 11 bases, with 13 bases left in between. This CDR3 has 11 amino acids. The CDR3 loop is CASSQRGVAFF. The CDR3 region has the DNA TGTGCCAGCAGCCAGAGAGGGGTGGCTTTCTTT.

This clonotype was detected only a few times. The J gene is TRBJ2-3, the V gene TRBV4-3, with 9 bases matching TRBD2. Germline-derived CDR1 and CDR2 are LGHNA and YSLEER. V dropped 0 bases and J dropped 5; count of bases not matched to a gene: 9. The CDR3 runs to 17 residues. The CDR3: CASSQDPAGGPLDTQYF. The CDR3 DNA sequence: TGCGCCAGCAGCCAAGATCCGGCGGGAGGGCCTTTAGATACGCAGTATTTT.